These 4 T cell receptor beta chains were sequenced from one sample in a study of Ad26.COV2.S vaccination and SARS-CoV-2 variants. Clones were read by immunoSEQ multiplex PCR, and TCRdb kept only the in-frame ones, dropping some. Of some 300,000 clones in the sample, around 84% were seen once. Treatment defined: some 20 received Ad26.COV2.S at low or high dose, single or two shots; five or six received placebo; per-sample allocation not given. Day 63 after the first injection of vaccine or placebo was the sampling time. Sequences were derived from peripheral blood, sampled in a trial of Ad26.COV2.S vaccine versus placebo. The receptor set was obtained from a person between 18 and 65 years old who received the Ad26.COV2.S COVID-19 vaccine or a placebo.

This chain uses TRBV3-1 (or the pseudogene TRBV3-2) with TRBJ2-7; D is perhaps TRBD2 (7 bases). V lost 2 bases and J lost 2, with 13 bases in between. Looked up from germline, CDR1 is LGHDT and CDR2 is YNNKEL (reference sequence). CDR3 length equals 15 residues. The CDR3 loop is CASSQRAGAPYEQYF. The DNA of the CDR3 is TGTGCCAGCAGCCAAAGGGCGGGGGCACCCTACGAGCAGTACTTC.

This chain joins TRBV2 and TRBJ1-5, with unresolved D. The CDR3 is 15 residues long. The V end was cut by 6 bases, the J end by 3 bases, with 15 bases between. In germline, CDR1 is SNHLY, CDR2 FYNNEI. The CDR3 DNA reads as TGTGCCAGCAGCAGCCAGTCGACTTCCAATCAGCCCCAGCATTTT. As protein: CASSSQSTSNQPQHF.

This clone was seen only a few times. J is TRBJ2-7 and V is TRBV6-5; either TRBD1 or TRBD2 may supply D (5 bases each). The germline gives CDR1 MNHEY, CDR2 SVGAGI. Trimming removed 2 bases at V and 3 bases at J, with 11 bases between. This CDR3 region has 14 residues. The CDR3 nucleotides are TGTGCCAGCAGTTACGAACCAGGGAGCTACGAGCAGTACTTC. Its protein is CASSYEPGSYEQYF.

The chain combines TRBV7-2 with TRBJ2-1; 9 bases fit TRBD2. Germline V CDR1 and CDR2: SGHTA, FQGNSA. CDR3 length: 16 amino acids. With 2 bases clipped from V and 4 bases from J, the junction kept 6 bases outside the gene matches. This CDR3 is CASSLRSGGDYNEQFF. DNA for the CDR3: TGTGCCAGCAGCTTACGTAGCGGGGGAGATTACAATGAGCAGTTCTTC.